This T cell receptor (beta chain) was captured by sequencing in a study of blood T cell repertoires in COVID-19. TCRdb's table, derived via immunoSEQ multiplex PCR, lists solely in-frame clones and lacks some. The sample shows about 160,000 clones, under 90% of them seen only once. Per germline, CDR1 KGHSH and CDR2 LQKENI. The CDR3 is made up of 17 amino acids. J was trimmed by 2 bases and V by 6 bases; bases with no gene match: 13. The V gene is TRBV18, the J gene TRBJ2-3, with 8 bases matching TRBD1. The receptor was isolated from an older woman who had recovered from COVID-19. Specimen: PBMCs or T cells enriched from blood (not recorded which). The chain's CDR3 is CASSSQAGQEITDTQYF. The CDR3 DNA reads as TGTGCCAGCTCGTCCCAGGCGGGACAGGAGATCACAGATACGCAGTATTTT.